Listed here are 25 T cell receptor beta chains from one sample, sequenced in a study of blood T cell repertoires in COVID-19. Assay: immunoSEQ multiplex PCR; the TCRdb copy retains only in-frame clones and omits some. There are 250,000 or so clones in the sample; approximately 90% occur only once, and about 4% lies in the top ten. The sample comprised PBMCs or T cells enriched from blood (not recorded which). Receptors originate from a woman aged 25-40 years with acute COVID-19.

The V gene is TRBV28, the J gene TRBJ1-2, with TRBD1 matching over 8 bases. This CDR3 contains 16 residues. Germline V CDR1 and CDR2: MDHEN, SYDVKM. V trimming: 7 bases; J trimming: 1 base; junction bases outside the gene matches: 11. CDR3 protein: CASTISGQGLNYGYTF. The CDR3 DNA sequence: TGTGCCAGCACGATATCCGGACAGGGCCTTAACTATGGCTACACCTTC.

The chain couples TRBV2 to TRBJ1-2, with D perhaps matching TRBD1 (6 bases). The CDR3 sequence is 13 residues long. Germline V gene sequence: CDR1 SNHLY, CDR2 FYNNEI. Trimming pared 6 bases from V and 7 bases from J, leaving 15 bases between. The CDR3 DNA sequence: TGTGCCAGCAGCAACACTAACAGGGTTGGCTACACCTTC. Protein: CASSNTNRVGYTF.

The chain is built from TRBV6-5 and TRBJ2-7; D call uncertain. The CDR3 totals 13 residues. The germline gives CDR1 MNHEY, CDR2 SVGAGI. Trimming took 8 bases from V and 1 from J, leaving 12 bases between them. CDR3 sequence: CASPEPGSYEQYF. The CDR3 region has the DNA TGTGCCAGCCCCGAGCCAGGTTCCTACGAGCAGTACTTC.

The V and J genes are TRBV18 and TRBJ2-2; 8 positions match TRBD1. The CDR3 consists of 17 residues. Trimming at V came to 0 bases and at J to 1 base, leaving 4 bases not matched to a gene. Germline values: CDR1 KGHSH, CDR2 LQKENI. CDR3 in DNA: TGTGCCAGCTCACCACCTGGACAGGGAAAGAACACCGGGGAGCTGTTTTTT. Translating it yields CASSPPGQGKNTGELFF.

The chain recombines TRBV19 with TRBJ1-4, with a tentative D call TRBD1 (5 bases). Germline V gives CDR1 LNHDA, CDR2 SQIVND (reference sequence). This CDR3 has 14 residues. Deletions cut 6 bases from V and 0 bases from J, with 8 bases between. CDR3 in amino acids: CASSPTATNEKLFF. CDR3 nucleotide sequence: TGTGCCAGTAGCCCGACAGCAACTAATGAAAAACTGTTTTTT.

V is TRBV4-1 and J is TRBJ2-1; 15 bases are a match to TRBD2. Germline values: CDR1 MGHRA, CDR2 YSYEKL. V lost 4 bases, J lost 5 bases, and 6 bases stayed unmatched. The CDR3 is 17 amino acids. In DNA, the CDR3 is TGCGCCAGCAGCCTGAGCGGACTAGCGGGAGGGGACAATGAGCAGTTCTTC. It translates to CASSLSGLAGGDNEQFF.

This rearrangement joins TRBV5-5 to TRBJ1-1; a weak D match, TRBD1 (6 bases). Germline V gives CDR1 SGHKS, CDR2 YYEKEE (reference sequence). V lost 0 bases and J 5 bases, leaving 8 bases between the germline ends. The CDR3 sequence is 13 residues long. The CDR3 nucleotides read TGTGCCAGCAGCTTGGCAGGGGAGACTGAAGCTTTCTTT. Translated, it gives CASSLAGETEAFF.

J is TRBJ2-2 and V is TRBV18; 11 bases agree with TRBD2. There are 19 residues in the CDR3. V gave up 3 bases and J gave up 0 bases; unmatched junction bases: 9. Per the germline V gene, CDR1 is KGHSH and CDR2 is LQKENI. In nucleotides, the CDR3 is TGTGCCAGCTCACCTACGCCGGGACTAGCGGAGACGAACACCGGGGAGCTGTTTTTT. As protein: CASSPTPGLAETNTGELFF.

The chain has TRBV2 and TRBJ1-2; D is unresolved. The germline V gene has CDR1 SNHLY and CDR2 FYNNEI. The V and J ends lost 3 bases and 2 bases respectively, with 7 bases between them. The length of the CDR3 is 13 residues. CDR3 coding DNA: TGTGCCAGCAGTGAGGGAGGGAACTATGGCTACACCTTC. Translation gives CASSEGGNYGYTF.

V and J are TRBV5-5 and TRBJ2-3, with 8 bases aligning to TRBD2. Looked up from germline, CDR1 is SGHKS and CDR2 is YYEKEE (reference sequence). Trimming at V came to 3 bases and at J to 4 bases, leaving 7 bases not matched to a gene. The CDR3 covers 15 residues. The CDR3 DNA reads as TGTGCCAGCAGCTCCTTACTAGCGGAGGCAGATACGCAGTATTTT. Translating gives CASSSLLAEADTQYF. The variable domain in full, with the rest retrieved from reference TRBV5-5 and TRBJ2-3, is DAGVTQSPTHLIKTRGQQVTLRCSPISGHKSVSWYQQVLGQGPQFIFQYYEKEERGRGNFPDRFSARQFPNYSSELNVNALLLGDSALYLCASSSLLAEADTQYFGPGTRLTVL.

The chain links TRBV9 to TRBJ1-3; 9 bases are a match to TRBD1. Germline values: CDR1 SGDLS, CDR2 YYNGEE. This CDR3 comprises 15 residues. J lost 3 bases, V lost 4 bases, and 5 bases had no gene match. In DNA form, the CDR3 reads TGTGCCAGCAGCTCTGGGACAGGGCTTGGAAACACCATATATTTT. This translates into CASSSGTGLGNTIYF.

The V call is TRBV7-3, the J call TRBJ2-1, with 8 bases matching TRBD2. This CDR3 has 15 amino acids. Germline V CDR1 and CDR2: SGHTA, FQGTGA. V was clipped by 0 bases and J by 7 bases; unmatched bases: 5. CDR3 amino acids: CASSLTAGGTNEQFF. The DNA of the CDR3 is TGTGCCAGCAGCTTAACGGCGGGAGGTACAAATGAGCAGTTCTTC. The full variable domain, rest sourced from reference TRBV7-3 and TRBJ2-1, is GAGVSQTPSNKVTEKGKYVELRCDPISGHTALYWYRQSLGQGPEFLIYFQGTGAADDSGLPNDRFFAVRPEGSVSTLKIQRTERGDSAVYLCASSLTAGGTNEQFFGPGTRLTVL.

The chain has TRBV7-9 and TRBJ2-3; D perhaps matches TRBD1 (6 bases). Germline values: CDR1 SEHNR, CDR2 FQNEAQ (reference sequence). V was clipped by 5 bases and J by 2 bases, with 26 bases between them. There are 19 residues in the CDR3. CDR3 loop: CASSGNPGTPRGITDTQYF. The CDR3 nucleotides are TGTGCCAGCAGCGGGAACCCCGGGACACCAAGGGGGATCACAGATACGCAGTATTTT. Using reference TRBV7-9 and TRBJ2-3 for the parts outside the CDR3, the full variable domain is DTGVSQNPRHKITKRGQNVTFRCDPISEHNRLYWYRQTLGQGPEFLTYFQNEAQLEKSRLLSDRFSAERPKGSFSTLEIQRTEQGDSAMYLCASSGNPGTPRGITDTQYFGPGTRLTVL.

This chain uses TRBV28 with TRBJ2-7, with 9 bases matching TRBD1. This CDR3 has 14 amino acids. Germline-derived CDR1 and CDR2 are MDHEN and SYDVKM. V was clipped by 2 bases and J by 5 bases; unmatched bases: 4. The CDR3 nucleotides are TGTGCCAGCAGTTTACCCGACAGGGGGGACGAGCAGTACTTC. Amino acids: CASSLPDRGDEQYF.

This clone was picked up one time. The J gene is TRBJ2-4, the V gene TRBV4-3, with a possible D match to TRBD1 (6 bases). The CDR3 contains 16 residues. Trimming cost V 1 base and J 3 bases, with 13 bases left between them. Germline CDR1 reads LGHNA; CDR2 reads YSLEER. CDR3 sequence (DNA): TGCGCCAGCAGCCAAGTCTACAGGGCGGTCAAAAACATTCAGTACTTC. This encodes CASSQVYRAVKNIQYF.

The CDR3 nucleotides read TGTGCCAGCAGCAAAAACGAGCGGGAGGGCCCTCGGGCCTACGAGCAGTACTTC. This gives the protein CASSKNEREGPRAYEQYF. This chain joins TRBV21-1 and TRBJ2-7; TRBD2, the D gene given by the table, was not confirmed from the DNA. TRBV21-1 is listed as a pseudogene. The CDR3 is 18 amino acids.

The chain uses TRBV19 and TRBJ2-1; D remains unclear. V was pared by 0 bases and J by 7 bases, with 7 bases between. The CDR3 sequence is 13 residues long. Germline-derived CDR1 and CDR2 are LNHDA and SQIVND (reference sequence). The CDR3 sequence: CASSIDFPNEQFF. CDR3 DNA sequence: TGTGCCAGTAGTATAGACTTTCCTAATGAGCAGTTCTTC. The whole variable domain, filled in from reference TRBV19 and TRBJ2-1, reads DGGITQSPKYLFRKEGQNVTLSCEQNLNHDAMYWYRQDPGQGLRLIYYSQIVNDFQKGDIAEGYSVSREKKESFPLTVTSAQKNPTAFYLCASSIDFPNEQFFGPGTRLTVL.

The CDR3 DNA is TGTGCCGCATGGGGACAGGGCTACAATGAGCAGTTCTTC. Translation gives CAAWGQGYNEQFF. The chain carries TRBV6-5 and TRBJ2-1; TRBD1 matches at 9 bases. From germline, CDR1 is MNHEY and CDR2 SVGAGI. V dropped 11 bases and J dropped 3; count of bases not matched to a gene: 5. CDR3 length: 13 amino acids.

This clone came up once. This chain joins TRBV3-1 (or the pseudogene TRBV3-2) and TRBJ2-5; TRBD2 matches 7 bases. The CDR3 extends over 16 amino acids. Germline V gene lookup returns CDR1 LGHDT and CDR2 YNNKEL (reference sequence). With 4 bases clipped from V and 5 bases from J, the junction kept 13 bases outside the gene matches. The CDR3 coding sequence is TGTGCCAGCAGCCTTGTAGCGGGCACTAAATGGGAGACCCAGTACTTC. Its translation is CASSLVAGTKWETQYF.

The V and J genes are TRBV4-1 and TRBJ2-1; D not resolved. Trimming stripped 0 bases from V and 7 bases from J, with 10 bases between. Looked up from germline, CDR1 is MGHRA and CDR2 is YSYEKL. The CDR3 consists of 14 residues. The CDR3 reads CASSQETVGNEQFF. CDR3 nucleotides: TGCGCCAGCAGCCAAGAAACTGTCGGGAATGAGCAGTTCTTC.

CDR3 amino acids: CASSEPQLANNEQFF. The CDR3 coding sequence is TGCGCCAGCAGTGAGCCGCAACTAGCGAACAATGAGCAGTTCTTC. The V and J genes are TRBV10-2 and TRBJ2-1, with 7 positions matching TRBD2. CDR3 length: 15 residues. CDR1 WSHSY and CDR2 SAAADI come from the germline V gene. The V gene end was trimmed by 2 bases and the J gene end by 5 bases; junction bases not matched to a gene: 6.

CDR3 in DNA: TGTGCCAGCAGCACCGGGACAGCGGGCGAGCAGTACTTC. This gives the protein CASSTGTAGEQYF. The chain combines TRBV11-2 with TRBJ2-7; TRBD1 is a possible D gene (7 bases). From germline, CDR1 is SGHAT and CDR2 FQNNGV. The CDR3 is 13 amino acids. Trimming stripped 5 bases from V and 6 bases from J, with 14 bases between.

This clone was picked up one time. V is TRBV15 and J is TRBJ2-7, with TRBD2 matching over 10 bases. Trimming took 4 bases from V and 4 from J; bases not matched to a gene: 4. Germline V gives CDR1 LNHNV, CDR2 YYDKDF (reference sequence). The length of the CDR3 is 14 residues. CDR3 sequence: CATSTGTSEYEQYF. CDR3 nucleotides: TGTGCCACCAGCACCGGGACTAGCGAGTACGAGCAGTACTTC.

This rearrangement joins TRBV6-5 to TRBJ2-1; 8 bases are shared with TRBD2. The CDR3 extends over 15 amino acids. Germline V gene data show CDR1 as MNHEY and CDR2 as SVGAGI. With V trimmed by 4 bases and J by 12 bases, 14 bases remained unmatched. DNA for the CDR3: TGTGCCAGCAGTTCCCCTAGCGGGCGAGGGGGGGGGCAGTTCTTC. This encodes CASSSPSGRGGGQFF.

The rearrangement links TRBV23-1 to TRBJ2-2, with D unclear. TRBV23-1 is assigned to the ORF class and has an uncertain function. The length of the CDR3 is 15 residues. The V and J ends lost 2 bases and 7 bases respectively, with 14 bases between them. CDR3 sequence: CASSQGDACLGELFF. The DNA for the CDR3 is TGCGCCAGCAGTCAAGGAGACGCCTGCCTCGGGGAGCTGTTTTTT.